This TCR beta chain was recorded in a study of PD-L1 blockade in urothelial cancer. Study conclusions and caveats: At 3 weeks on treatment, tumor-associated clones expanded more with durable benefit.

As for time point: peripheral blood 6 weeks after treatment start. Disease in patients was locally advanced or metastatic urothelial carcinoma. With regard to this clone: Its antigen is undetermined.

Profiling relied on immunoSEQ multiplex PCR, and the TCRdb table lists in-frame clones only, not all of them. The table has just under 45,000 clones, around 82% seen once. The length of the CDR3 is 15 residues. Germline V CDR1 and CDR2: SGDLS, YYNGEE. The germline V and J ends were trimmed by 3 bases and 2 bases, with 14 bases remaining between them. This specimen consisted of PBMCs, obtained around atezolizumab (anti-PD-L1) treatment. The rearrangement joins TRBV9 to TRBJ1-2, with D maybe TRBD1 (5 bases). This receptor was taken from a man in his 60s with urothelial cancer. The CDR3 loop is CASSAGGGENYGYTF. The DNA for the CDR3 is TGTGCCAGCAGCGCCGGGGGGGGAGAGAACTATGGCTACACCTTC.